This T cell receptor (beta chain) was profiled in a study of identical twins. A single record per CDR3 protein comes from TCRdb applying MiXCR to the 5' RACE reads. The repertoire has just under 650,000 distinct CDR3 sequences, roughly 7.1% of them found once; the top ten carry 1.6%. The CDR3 numbers 18 amino acids, ends counted. Germline loops: CDR1 SGHDT, CDR2 YYEEEE. This clonotype turned up a few times. No DNA is shown, since the ends of the CDR3 on it are uncertain; the CDR3 is the one TCRdb lists. In addition, the sample was reused for a study of yellow fever vaccine responses in identical twins.

Sequenced sample: PBMCs. This receptor was identified in a woman aged 18-29 years in good health. This chain joins TRBV5-6 and TRBJ2-1; the table calls TRBD2, which could not be checked here. CDR3 in amino acids: CASILGVRASGRSNEQFF.